This passage covers 4 T cell receptor beta chains from one sample sequenced in a study of a mutant IDH1 vaccine in newly diagnosed glioma. TCRdb keeps only in-frame clones here, not all; method: immunoSEQ multiplex PCR. Of tens of thousands of clones listed, 75% are singletons. Time point defined: week 47, end of study. Each dose delivered 300 ug of mutant IDH1 20-mer peptide subcutaneously with imiquimod. These receptors have no identified antigens. The sample was PBMCs, taken from a glioma patient whose treatment included an IDH1 peptide vaccine. These receptors originate from a man aged 35 to 55 with glioma.

This clone has more than one count but fewer than ten. The rearrangement links TRBV19 to TRBJ2-2, with unresolved D. This CDR3 spans 13 amino acids. V was clipped by 9 bases and J by 6 bases, with 14 bases between them. Germline loops: CDR1 LNHDA, CDR2 SQIVND (reference sequence). The CDR3 DNA is TGTGCCAGCGCGAATGCCGGACCCGGGGAGCTGTTTTTT. Its protein product is CASANAGPGELFF.

The genes are TRBV5-1 and TRBJ2-1; 9 bases agree with TRBD1. Losses at the gene ends were 9 bases for V and 6 bases for J; bases not matched to a gene: 7. Germline loops: CDR1 SGHRS, CDR2 YFSETQ. The CDR3 runs to 13 residues. In nucleotides, the CDR3 is TGCGCCACGTCACAGGGGGCCGGCAATGAGCAGTTCTTC. Amino acid sequence: CATSQGAGNEQFF.

This chain joins TRBV7-2 and TRBJ1-2, with 7 bases that match TRBD1. Germline V gene sequence: CDR1 SGHTA, CDR2 FQGNSA. V gave up 5 bases and J gave up 6 bases; unmatched junction bases: 6. The CDR3 runs 13 residues. The CDR3 DNA sequence: TGTGCCAGCAGCCCTACAGGGGCAGATGGCTACACCTTC. Translated, it gives CASSPTGADGYTF.

This clone showed up just a few times. V and J are TRBV6-1 and TRBJ1-4; D not certain. V shed 8 bases and J shed 5 bases, with 12 bases lying between them. Germline values: CDR1 MNHNS, CDR2 SASEGT. The CDR3 loop spans 13 amino acids. This CDR3 is CASLRTINEKLFF. CDR3 coding DNA: TGTGCCAGCTTGCGGACGATCAATGAAAAACTGTTTTTT.